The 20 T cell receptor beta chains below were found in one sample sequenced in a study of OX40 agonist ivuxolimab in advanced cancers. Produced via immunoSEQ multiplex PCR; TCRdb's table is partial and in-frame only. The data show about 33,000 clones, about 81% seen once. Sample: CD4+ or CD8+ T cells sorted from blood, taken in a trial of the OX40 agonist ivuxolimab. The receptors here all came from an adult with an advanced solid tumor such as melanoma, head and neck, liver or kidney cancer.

CDR3 region: CASSLMGQMMDGYTF. The CDR3 coding sequence is TGTGCCAGCAGCTTAATGGGACAGATGATGGATGGCTACACCTTC. The chain uses TRBV7-3 and TRBJ1-2, with 7 bases fitting TRBD1. Germline V CDR1 and CDR2: SGHTA, FQGTGA. V dropped 1 base and J dropped 6; count of bases not matched to a gene: 8. The CDR3 length is 15 residues. The entire variable domain, with the rest obtained from reference TRBV7-3 and TRBJ1-2, is as follows: GAGVSQTPSNKVTEKGKYVELRCDPISGHTALYWYRQSLGQGPEFLIYFQGTGAADDSGLPNDRFFAVRPEGSVSTLKIQRTERGDSAVYLCASSLMGQMMDGYTFGSGTRLTVV.

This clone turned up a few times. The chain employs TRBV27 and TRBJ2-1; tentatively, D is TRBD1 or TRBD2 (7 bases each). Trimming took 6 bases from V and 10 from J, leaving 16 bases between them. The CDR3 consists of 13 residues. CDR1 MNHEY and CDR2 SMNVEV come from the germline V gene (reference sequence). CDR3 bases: TGTGCCAGCAGCATAAGGGAGGGACAGGAGCAGTTCTTC. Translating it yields CASSIREGQEQFF.

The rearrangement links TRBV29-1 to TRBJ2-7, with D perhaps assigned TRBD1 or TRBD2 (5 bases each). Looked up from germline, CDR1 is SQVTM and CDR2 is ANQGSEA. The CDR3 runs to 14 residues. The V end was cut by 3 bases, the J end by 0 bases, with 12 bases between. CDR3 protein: CSVEAGGSSYEQYF. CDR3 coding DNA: TGCAGCGTTGAGGCTGGGGGAAGCTCCTACGAGCAGTACTTC.

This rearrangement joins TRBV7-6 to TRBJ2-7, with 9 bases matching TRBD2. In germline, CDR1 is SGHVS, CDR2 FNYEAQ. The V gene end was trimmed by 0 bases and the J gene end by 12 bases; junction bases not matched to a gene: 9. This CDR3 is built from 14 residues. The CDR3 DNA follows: TGTGCCAGCAGCTTAGCGCCTCTAGCGGGATGGTTGTACTTC. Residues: CASSLAPLAGWLYF. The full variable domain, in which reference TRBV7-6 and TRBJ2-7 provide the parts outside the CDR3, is GAGVSQSPRYKVTKRGQDVALRCDPISGHVSLYWYRQALGQGPEFLTYFNYEAQQDKSGLPNDRFSAERPEGSISTLTIQRTEQRDSAMYRCASSLAPLAGWLYFGPGTRLTVT.

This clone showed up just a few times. The CDR3: CASSLEGINGYTF. The CDR3 DNA is TGCGCCAGCAGCTTGGAAGGGATAAATGGCTACACCTTC. The gene calls are TRBV5-1 and TRBJ1-2; D gene ambiguous. Trimming shortened V by 0 bases and J by 6 bases, and 9 bases separated the two germline ends. The CDR3 length is 13 residues. Germline CDR1 SGHRS, CDR2 YFSETQ.

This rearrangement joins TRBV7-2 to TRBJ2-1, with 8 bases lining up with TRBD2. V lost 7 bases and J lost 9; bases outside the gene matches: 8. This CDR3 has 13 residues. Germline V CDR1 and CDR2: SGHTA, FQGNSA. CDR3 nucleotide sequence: TGTGCCAGCACCCGGGGGGGCCGGGGTGAGCAGTTCTTC. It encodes CASTRGGRGEQFF.

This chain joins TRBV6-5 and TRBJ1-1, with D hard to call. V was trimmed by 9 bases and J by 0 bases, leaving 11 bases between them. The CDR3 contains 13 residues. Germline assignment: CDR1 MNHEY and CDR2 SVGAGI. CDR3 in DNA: TGTGCCAGTTGTCTGGAAATGAACACTGAAGCTTTCTTT. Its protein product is CASCLEMNTEAFF.

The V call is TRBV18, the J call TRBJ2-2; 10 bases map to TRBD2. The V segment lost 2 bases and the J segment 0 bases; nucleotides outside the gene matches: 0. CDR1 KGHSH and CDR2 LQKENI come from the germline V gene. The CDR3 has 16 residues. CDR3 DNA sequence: TGTGCCAGCTCACCAGGGACTAGCGCGAACACCGGGGAGCTGTTTTTT. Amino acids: CASSPGTSANTGELFF.

Here the CDR3 reads CASHKGGTGTNEQYF. The CDR3 DNA is TGTGCCAGCCATAAGGGGGGGACAGGGACCAACGAGCAGTACTTC. The rearrangement links TRBV28 to TRBJ2-7, with 9 bases that match TRBD1. V dropped 8 bases and J dropped 5; count of bases not matched to a gene: 13. Germline V lookup: CDR1 MDHEN, CDR2 SYDVKM. The CDR3 spans 15 residues.

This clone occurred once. The CDR3 reads CASGQGSREQYF. In DNA, the CDR3 is TGTGCCAGTGGCCAGGGTTCGAGAGAGCAGTACTTC. This chain links TRBV6-5 with TRBJ2-7; the D gene is possibly TRBD1 (5 bases). The ends were cut back, 9 bases at V and 7 bases at J, with 16 bases in the middle. The CDR3 is 12 amino acids. Germline V gene sequence: CDR1 MNHEY, CDR2 SVGAGI.

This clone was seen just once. The CDR3 DNA reads TGTGCCAGCGACGGCCGGGACAGGGGGCCCGGGGAGCTGTTTTTT. Translation: CASDGRDRGPGELFF. The chain is built from TRBV6-5 and TRBJ2-2; 12 bases agree with TRBD1. This CDR3 comprises 15 residues. Germline V gives CDR1 MNHEY, CDR2 SVGAGI. After removal of 8 bases from V and 6 bases from J, the junction contained 7 bases not matched to a gene.

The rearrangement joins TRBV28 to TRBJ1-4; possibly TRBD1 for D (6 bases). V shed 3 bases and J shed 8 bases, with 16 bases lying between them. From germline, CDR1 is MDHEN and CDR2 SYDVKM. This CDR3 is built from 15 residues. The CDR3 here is CASSLVGRGWEKLFF. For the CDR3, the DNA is TGTGCCAGCAGTTTGGTTGGCAGGGGCTGGGAAAAACTGTTTTTT.

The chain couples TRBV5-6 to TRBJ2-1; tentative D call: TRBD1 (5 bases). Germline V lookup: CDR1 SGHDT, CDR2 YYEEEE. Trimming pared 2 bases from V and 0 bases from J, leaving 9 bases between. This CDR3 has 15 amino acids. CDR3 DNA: TGTGCCAGCAGCTTTAGGGGAAGCTCCTACAATGAGCAGTTCTTC. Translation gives CASSFRGSSYNEQFF. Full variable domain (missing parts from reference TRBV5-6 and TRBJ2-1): DAGVTQSPTHLIKTRGQQVTLRCSPKSGHDTVSWYQQALGQGPQFIFQYYEEEERQRGNFPDRFSGHQFPNYSSELNVNALLLGDSALYLCASSFRGSSYNEQFFGPGTRLTVL.

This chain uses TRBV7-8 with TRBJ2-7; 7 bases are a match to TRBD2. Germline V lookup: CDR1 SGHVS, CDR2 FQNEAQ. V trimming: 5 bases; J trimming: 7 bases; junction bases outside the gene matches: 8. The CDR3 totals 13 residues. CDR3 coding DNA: TGTGCCAGCAGCGGTAGACTAGCTGGGGAGCAGTACTTC. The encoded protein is CASSGRLAGEQYF.

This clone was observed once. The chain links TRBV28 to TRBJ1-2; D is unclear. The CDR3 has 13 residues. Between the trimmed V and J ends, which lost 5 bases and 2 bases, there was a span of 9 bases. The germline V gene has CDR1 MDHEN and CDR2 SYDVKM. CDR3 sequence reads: CASSPDINYGYTF. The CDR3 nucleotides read TGTGCCAGCAGTCCCGACATAAACTATGGCTACACCTTC.

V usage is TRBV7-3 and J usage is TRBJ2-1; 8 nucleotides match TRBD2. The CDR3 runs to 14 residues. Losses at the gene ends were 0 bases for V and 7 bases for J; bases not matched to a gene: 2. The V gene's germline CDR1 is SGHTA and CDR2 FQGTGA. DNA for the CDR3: TGTGCCAGCAGCTTAACGGCTAGCGGGAATGAGCAGTTCTTC. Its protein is CASSLTASGNEQFF.

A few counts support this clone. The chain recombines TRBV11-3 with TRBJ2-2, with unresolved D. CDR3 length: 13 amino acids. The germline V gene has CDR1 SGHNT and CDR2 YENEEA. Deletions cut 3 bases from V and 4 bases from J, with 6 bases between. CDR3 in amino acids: CASSFTGTGELFF. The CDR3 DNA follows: TGTGCCAGCAGCTTCACTGGCACCGGGGAGCTGTTTTTT. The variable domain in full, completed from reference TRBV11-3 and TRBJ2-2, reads EAGVVQSPRYKIIEKKQPVAFWCNPISGHNTLYWYLQNLGQGPELLIRYENEEAVDDSQLPKDRFSAERLKGVDSTLKIQPAELGDSAVYLCASSFTGTGELFFGEGSRLTVL.

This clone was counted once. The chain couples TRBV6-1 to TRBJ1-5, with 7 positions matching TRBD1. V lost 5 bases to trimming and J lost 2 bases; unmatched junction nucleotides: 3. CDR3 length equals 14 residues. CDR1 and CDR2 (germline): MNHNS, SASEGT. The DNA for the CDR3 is TGTGCCAGCAGTTTAACAGGGGGCAATCAGCCCCAGCATTTT. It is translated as CASSLTGGNQPQHF.

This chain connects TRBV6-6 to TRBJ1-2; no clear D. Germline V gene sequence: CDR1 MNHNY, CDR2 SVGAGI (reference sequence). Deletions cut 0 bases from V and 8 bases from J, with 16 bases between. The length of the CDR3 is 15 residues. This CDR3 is CASSYSSNGVGGYTF. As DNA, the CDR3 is TGTGCCAGCAGTTACTCGAGTAATGGGGTAGGAGGCTACACCTTC.

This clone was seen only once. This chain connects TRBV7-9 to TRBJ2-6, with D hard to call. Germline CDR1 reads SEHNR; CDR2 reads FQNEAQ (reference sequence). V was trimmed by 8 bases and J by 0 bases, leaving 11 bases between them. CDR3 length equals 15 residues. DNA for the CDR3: TGTGCCAGCGCGTCGAAGAACTCTGGGGCCAACGTCCTGACTTTC. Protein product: CASASKNSGANVLTF.